Listed below are T cell receptor beta chains from one sample, sequenced in a study of CD4 T cells in relation to SARS-CoV-2 and coronaviruses. The repertoire was sequenced with immunoSEQ multiplex PCR; TCRdb's copy has only in-frame clones and lacks some. The profile shows some 21,000 clones, about three quarters of them singletons. These receptors' targets are unknown. The sequencing input was CD4+ T cells from PBMCs, cultured in vitro. The origin of the receptors is a human donor in good health. Each CDR3 is given with its conserved first and last residue. A D gene is named only where the DNA matches it firmly. Size tells how often a clone was seen (once, few, many) or the class of an expanded clone, and some rows leave it out.

NA,TRBJ1-2,TRBV12-3/TRBV12-4,NA,TGTGCCAGCAGCTACGACAGGAACTATGGCTACACCTTC,CASSYDRNYGYTF
NA,TRBJ2-4,TRBV30,NA,TGTGCCTGCGCTGGGAACCTAGCGTGGGCCAAAAACATTCAGTACTTC,CACAGNLAWAKNIQYF
NA,TRBJ2-6,TRBV7-3,NA,TGTGCCAGCAGCCCGCACGGGGGCTCTGGGGCCAACGTCCTGACTTTC,CASSPHGGSGANVLTF
NA,TRBJ2-3,TRBV6-2/TRBV6-3,NA,TGTGCCAGCAGTTACGAGGGTAGCACAGATACGCAGTATTTT,CASSYEGSTDTQYF
NA,TRBJ2-7,TRBV6-5,NA,TGTGCCAGCAGACCAACAGTTACCTACGAGCAGTACTTC,CASRPTVTYEQYF
NA,TRBJ2-3,TRBV29-1,NA,TGCAGCGTTGTTCCCGGGGATACGCAGTATTTT,CSVVPGDTQYF
NA,TRBJ1-5,TRBV28,NA,TGTGCCAGCAGTTTACCCAAGCAGGGAATTAGCAATCAGCCCCAGCATTTT,CASSLPKQGISNQPQHF
NA,TRBJ1-5,TRBV5-1,few,TGCGCCAGCAGCTTGGGGGGTGAAAATCAGCCCCAGCATTTT,CASSLGGENQPQHF
NA,TRBJ2-1,TRBV4-2,few,TGTGCCAGCAGCCAAGATATTGCGGGTGAGCAGTTCTTC,CASSQDIAGEQFF
TRBD1,TRBJ1-1,TRBV6-5,NA,TGTGCCAGCAAACTCAGGACAGGGGAGACTGAAGCTTTCTTT,CASKLRTGETEAFF
TRBD1,TRBJ2-7,TRBV4-1,NA,TGCGCCAGCAGCCGTATGCCGAGGGTGGGACAGGGCCAGGGCGAGCAGTACTTC,CASSRMPRVGQGQGEQYF
NA,TRBJ2-7,TRBV27,NA,TGTGCCAGCAGTTTTCGGGTGGCTCTCGGGGAGCAGTACTTC,CASSFRVALGEQYF
TRBD1,TRBJ1-4,TRBV30,NA,TGTGCCTGGAGCAGAAGCCGGGACAGGGGCCAAACTAATGAAAAACTGTTTTTT,CAWSRSRDRGQTNEKLFF
NA,TRBJ2-2,TRBV5-1,once,TGCGCCAGCAGCCCCACGGCAGGGTCCGGGGAGCTGTTTTTT,CASSPTAGSGELFF
NA,TRBJ2-2,TRBV2,NA,TGTGCCAGCAAAAGTCCCGGGGGCACCGGGGAGCTGTTTTTT,CASKSPGGTGELFF
NA,TRBJ2-2,TRBV18,NA,TGTGCCAGCTCACGACTGGAGGGCCGGGCCGGGGAGCTGTTTTTT,CASSRLEGRAGELFF
NA,TRBJ1-1,TRBV2,NA,TGTGCCAGCAGTTATAGACCAGGACGAGAAGCTTTCTTT,CASSYRPGREAFF
NA,TRBJ1-1,TRBV9,NA,TGTGCCAGCAGCGCGAGACAGGATGTGGGTTCAGCTTTCTTT,CASSARQDVGSAFF
TRBD2,TRBJ2-1,TRBV5-1,NA,TGCGCCAGCAGCTTGGATGGCGGGAGACACAATGAGCAGTTCTTC,CASSLDGGRHNEQFF
TRBD1,TRBJ1-5,TRBV19,NA,TGTGCCAGTAGTAGACCCACAGGGGTCGTGAGCAATCAGCCCCAGCATTTT,CASSRPTGVVSNQPQHF
NA,TRBJ1-2,TRBV9,NA,TGTGCCAGCAGCGACCGGCCGGGTAGGTCGAACGGCTACACCTTC,CASSDRPGRSNGYTF
TRBD2,TRBJ2-7,TRBV10-2,few,TGCGCCAGCAGTGACGGACTAGGGTCCTACGAGCAGTACTTC,CASSDGLGSYEQYF
NA,TRBJ1-5,TRBV19,NA,TGTGCCAGCCTACACCGACGGACTAGCAATCAGCCCCAGCATTTT,CASLHRRTSNQPQHF
NA,TRBJ2-5,TRBV28,NA,TGTGCCAGTAACATTAGATGGGAGACCCAGTACTTC,CASNIRWETQYF
TRBD1,TRBJ2-7,TRBV25-1,NA,TGTGCCAGCAGCGGACCGTCGGGACAGGGGGGCTCCTACGAGCAGTACTTC,CASSGPSGQGGSYEQYF